One and the same sample provided the 26 T cell receptor beta chains below, sequenced in a study of T cells in Graves' hyperthyroidism and ophthalmopathy. Amplified TCR beta CDR3 regions came from RNA transcripts. Initially, a first-round RT-PCR of the TCR CDR3 employed the HTBI primer set. TCRdb independently ran MiXCR on the multiplex PCR reads; one entry per CDR3 protein. The sample shows a few hundred thousand distinct CDR3 sequences, about 20% of them seen only once. Sample: blood. Source of these receptors: a woman in her forties or fifties with Graves' hyperthyroidism.

This clonotype was found many times. The V and J genes are TRBV10-3 and TRBJ2-5; 9 nucleotides match TRBD1. Germline CDR1 ENHRY, CDR2 SYGVKD. With 8 bases clipped from V and 3 bases from J, the junction kept 4 bases outside the gene matches. This CDR3 comprises 13 residues. CDR3 sequence: CAIRGQGKETQYF. In nucleotides, the CDR3 is TGTGCCATCCGCGGACAGGGGAAAGAGACCCAGTACTTC.

The rearrangement joins TRBV20-1 to TRBJ2-5, with 9 bases matching TRBD2. Germline assignment: CDR1 DFQATT and CDR2 SNEGSKA (reference sequence). J was trimmed by 4 bases and V by 1 base; bases with no gene match: 7. The CDR3 length is 15 residues. Here the CDR3 reads CSARGVAGVGETQYF. The CDR3 region has the DNA TGCAGTGCTAGAGGGGTAGCGGGAGTTGGAGAGACCCAGTACTTC.

As to this clonotype: An end of the junction differs from the germline gene, which may be a read error. V is TRBV27 and J is TRBJ1-5, with 12 bases matching TRBD1. CDR1 is MNHEY, CDR2 SMNVEV, per germline (reference sequence). The CDR3 loop spans 16 amino acids. The CDR3, as DNA: TGTGCCAGCAGCCTAGCTGGGGGGACAGGGGGCCAGCCCCGGCATTTT. This sequence encodes CASSLAGGTGGQPRHF.

This clonotype was seen at least ten times. The chain couples TRBV3-1 to TRBJ1-2; 8 bases agree with TRBD1. CDR3 size: 12 residues. J was trimmed by 11 bases and V by 3 bases; bases with no gene match: 5. Germline CDR1 is LGHDT and CDR2 is YNNKEL (reference sequence). The chain's CDR3 is CASSQLDREYTF. The CDR3 coding sequence is TGTGCCAGCAGCCAGCTGGACAGGGAATACACCTTC.

This clonotype has at least ten counts. The chain carries TRBV2 and TRBJ2-7, with D possibly matching TRBD2 (6 bases). Germline V gene data show CDR1 as SNHLY and CDR2 as FYNNEI. The length of the CDR3 is 18 residues. Trimming removed 3 bases at V and 0 bases at J, with 21 bases between. The CDR3 DNA reads as TGTGCCAGCAGTGACCCACGAAGGGAGGCCTTTAGCTCCTACGAGCAGTACTTC. Amino acids: CASSDPRREAFSSYEQYF.

The J gene is TRBJ1-1, the V gene TRBV12-3 or TRBV12-4, with TRBD1 as a possible D gene (6 bases). Deletions cut 8 bases from V and 1 base from J, with 11 bases between. This CDR3 contains 13 residues. The CDR3 region is CASWNRENTEAFF. The CDR3 region has the DNA TGTGCCAGCTGGAACAGGGAGAACACTGAAGCTTTCTTT.

This clonotype qualifies as hyperexpanded (1% or more). The chain recombines TRBV27 with TRBJ2-3, with D maybe TRBD2 (6 bases). CDR3 length: 13 amino acids. The V end lost 3 bases, the J end lost 6 bases, and 10 bases lay between the germline ends. The V gene's germline CDR1 is MNHEY and CDR2 SMNVEV (reference sequence). CDR3 DNA: TGTGCCAGCAGTTTCTCGGGGGACGATACGCAGTATTTT. This translates into CASSFSGDDTQYF.

Note on this clonotype: A read error may produce the germline difference seen at one junction end. The genes are TRBV29-1 and TRBJ2-5, with TRBD2 matching 9 bases. Germline V lookup: CDR1 SQVTM, CDR2 ANQGSEA. The CDR3 runs 13 residues. The CDR3 reads CSVELAGPKTQYF. The CDR3, as DNA: TGCAGCGTTGAACTAGCGGGACCCAAGACGCAGTACTTC.

The V and J genes are TRBV12-3 or TRBV12-4 and TRBJ1-3, with D possibly being TRBD1 (6 bases). The CDR3 is made up of 16 amino acids. Trimming pared 7 bases from V and 2 bases from J, leaving 18 bases between. The CDR3 DNA reads TGTGCCAGCACCCTAGTAACGGGGGCAGCTGGAAACACCATATATTTT. This codes for CASTLVTGAAGNTIYF.

The table lists this clonotype with many counts. This chain joins TRBV6-1 and TRBJ1-4; 9 bases agree with TRBD1. CDR3 length: 15 residues. Germline values: CDR1 MNHNS, CDR2 SASEGT. With 5 bases clipped from V and 4 bases from J, the junction kept 5 bases outside the gene matches. The CDR3 protein is CASSSPGQGNEKLFF. In DNA, the CDR3 is TGTGCCAGCAGTTCCCCGGGACAGGGTAATGAAAAACTGTTTTTT.

This chain's CDR3 is CSARGSTESSYEQYF. The CDR3 bases are TGCAGTGCAAGGGGATCAACGGAGAGCTCCTACGAGCAGTACTTC. V is TRBV20-1 and J is TRBJ2-7; possibly TRBD1 for D (5 bases). The CDR3 has 15 residues. Germline V lookup: CDR1 DFQATT, CDR2 SNEGSKA (reference sequence). V was clipped by 6 bases and J by 0 bases, with 18 bases between them.

This clonotype has ten or more counts. V gene TRBV28 combines with J gene TRBJ2-5; tentatively, D is TRBD2 (5 bases). CDR3 size: 16 residues. Trimming cost V 2 bases and J 5 bases, with 18 bases left between them. The germline gives CDR1 MDHEN, CDR2 SYDVKM. This CDR3 is CASSLTGSTSIETQYF. The DNA of the CDR3 is TGTGCCAGCAGTTTAACGGGGAGCACTTCAATCGAGACCCAGTACTTC.

The chain combines TRBV7-6 with TRBJ2-3; D gene unclear. CDR3 size: 13 residues. With 1 base removed from V and 2 bases from J, the gap between germline ends came to 4 bases. CDR1 and CDR2 from the germline V gene are SGHVS and FNYEAQ. CDR3 in amino acids: CASSLVTTDTQYF. CDR3 DNA sequence: TGTGCCAGCAGCTTAGTGACCACAGATACGCAGTATTTT.

This clonotype came up a few times. V usage is TRBV10-3 and J usage is TRBJ1-3; D possibly corresponds to TRBD1 (5 bases). The germline CDR1 and CDR2 sequences are ENHRY and SYGVKD. The CDR3 sequence is 17 residues long. Trimming took 1 base from V and 0 from J, leaving 13 bases between them. CDR3 nucleotides: TGTGCCATCAGTGAGTTTGGTGGACAAGGCTCTGGAAACACCATATATTTT. Translation gives CAISEFGGQGSGNTIYF.

This clonotype was counted between two and nine times. The rearrangement links TRBV6-1 to TRBJ2-7; TRBD1 matches 10 bases. Germline V gene data show CDR1 as MNHNS and CDR2 as SASEGT. Unmatched junction bases numbered 10, after V lost 5 bases and J lost 3 bases. This CDR3 is built from 16 residues. CDR3 sequence (DNA): TGTGCCAGCAGTAGACCGGGACAGGGGCTTATCTACGAGCAGTACTTC. Its protein product is CASSRPGQGLIYEQYF.

The sample holds many counts of this clonotype. The chain carries TRBV6-1 and TRBJ2-1; D is perhaps TRBD1 or TRBD2 (7 bases each). Germline CDR1 MNHNS, CDR2 SASEGT. The CDR3 contains 17 residues. Trimming took 5 bases from V and 6 from J, leaving 23 bases between them. The CDR3 protein is CASSFGGRRGGINEQFF. The CDR3 bases are TGTGCCAGCAGTTTCGGGGGGCGCAGGGGGGGCATCAATGAGCAGTTCTTC.

The sample holds many counts of this clonotype. The chain uses TRBV6-1 and TRBJ2-3, with 7 bases that match TRBD2. The CDR3 is made up of 15 amino acids. Germline CDR1 reads MNHNS; CDR2 reads SASEGT. With 4 bases clipped from V and 2 bases from J, the junction kept 6 bases outside the gene matches. DNA of the CDR3: TGTGCCAGCAGTGGCCTGGGACTAAACACAGATACGCAGTATTTT. It is translated as CASSGLGLNTDTQYF.

This clonotype was found many times. The V call is TRBV28, the J call TRBJ2-7; TRBD2 matches at 11 bases. CDR1 and CDR2 from the germline V gene are MDHEN and SYDVKM. With V trimmed by 8 bases and J by 2 bases, 8 bases remained unmatched. The CDR3 loop spans 15 amino acids. CDR3 region: CASCLGTSGTYEQYF. In DNA, the CDR3 is TGTGCCAGCTGTCTCGGGACTAGCGGAACCTACGAGCAGTACTTC.

The CDR3 nucleotides are TGTGCCAGCAACTTTAATTCACCCCTCCACTTT. Encoded protein: CASNFNSPLHF. The rearrangement links TRBV6-1 to TRBJ1-6; no firm D call. From germline, CDR1 is MNHNS and CDR2 SASEGT. The CDR3 is made up of 11 amino acids. Trimming took 7 bases from V and 6 from J, leaving 4 bases between them.

Regarding this clonotype: A much more abundant neighbour one base away suggests this may be a read error. The chain employs TRBV28 and TRBJ2-3; D is unresolved. The DNA end lines up better with TRBJ1-5; the J call may be wrong. Germline lookup yields CDR1 MDHEN and CDR2 SYDVKM. The CDR3 is 14 residues long. This CDR3 is CASSQTSGRDTQHF. CDR3 bases: TGTGCCAGCAGCCAGACTAGCGGGAGGGATACGCAGCATTTT.

This clonotype was counted at least ten times. V is TRBV6-1 and J is TRBJ1-1; D is uncertain. CDR1 and CDR2 from the germline V gene are MNHNS and SASEGT. CDR3 length equals 13 residues. The V and J ends lost 4 bases and 4 bases respectively, with 10 bases between them. As DNA, the CDR3 is TGTGCCAGCAGTGCAGACGGTTCCACTGAAGCTTTCTTT. This sequence encodes CASSADGSTEAFF.

This chain connects TRBV5-1 to TRBJ2-5; 7 bases agree with TRBD1. Germline V gene sequence: CDR1 SGHRS, CDR2 YFSETQ. The CDR3 totals 15 residues. Germline trimming cut 0 bases from V and 4 bases from J; bases unmatched to any gene: 6. CDR3 nucleotides: TGCGCCAGCAGCTTGGAACAGGGGTCCCGAGAGACCCAGTACTTC. This translates into CASSLEQGSRETQYF.

This clonotype was seen at least ten times. The chain recombines TRBV6-1 with TRBJ1-3, with 9 bases aligning to TRBD1. The CDR3 has 15 residues. V was pared by 6 bases and J by 3 bases, with 6 bases of the junction left unmatched. Germline CDR1 MNHNS, CDR2 SASEGT. The CDR3, as DNA: TGTGCCAGCAGGTTAACAGGGGGCCATGGAAACACCATATATTTT. The encoded protein is CASRLTGGHGNTIYF.

The CDR3 region has the DNA TGTGCCAGCAGCTTAGGGGGAGTCGGAAAAAACATTCAGTACTTC. Protein: CASSLGGVGKNIQYF. The V and J genes are TRBV7-2 and TRBJ2-4; TRBD2 might be the D (5 bases). V was pared by 1 base and J by 4 bases, with 11 bases between. This CDR3 has 15 amino acids. Germline CDR1 SGHTA, CDR2 FQGNSA.

This clonotype was found a few times. The chain joins TRBV20-1 to TRBJ1-4; maybe TRBD1 (5 bases). The CDR3 loop spans 14 amino acids. Germline CDR1 DFQATT, CDR2 SNEGSKA (reference sequence). Trimming took 6 bases from V and 8 from J, leaving 19 bases between them. The CDR3 loop reads CSATPTAVSEKLFF. As DNA, the CDR3 is TGCAGTGCAACGCCGACAGCGGTGAGCGAAAAACTGTTTTTT.

This clonotype was seen only a few times. This sequence joins TRBV18 and TRBJ2-2; the D is unclear. The CDR3 totals 16 residues. Germline V gene sequence: CDR1 KGHSH, CDR2 LQKENI. V lost 3 bases to trimming and J lost 0 bases, with 11 bases between them. The DNA of the CDR3 is TGTGCCAGCTCACCCCCGGGCTGGTCGAACACCGGGGAGCTGTTTTTT. This translates into CASSPPGWSNTGELFF. Variable domain in full (rest from reference TRBV18 and TRBJ2-2): NAGVMQNPRHLVRRRGQEARLRCSPMKGHSHVYWYRQLPEEGLKFMVYLQKENIIDESGMPKERFSAEFPKEGPSILRIQQVVRGDSAAYFCASSPPGWSNTGELFFGEGSRLTVL.